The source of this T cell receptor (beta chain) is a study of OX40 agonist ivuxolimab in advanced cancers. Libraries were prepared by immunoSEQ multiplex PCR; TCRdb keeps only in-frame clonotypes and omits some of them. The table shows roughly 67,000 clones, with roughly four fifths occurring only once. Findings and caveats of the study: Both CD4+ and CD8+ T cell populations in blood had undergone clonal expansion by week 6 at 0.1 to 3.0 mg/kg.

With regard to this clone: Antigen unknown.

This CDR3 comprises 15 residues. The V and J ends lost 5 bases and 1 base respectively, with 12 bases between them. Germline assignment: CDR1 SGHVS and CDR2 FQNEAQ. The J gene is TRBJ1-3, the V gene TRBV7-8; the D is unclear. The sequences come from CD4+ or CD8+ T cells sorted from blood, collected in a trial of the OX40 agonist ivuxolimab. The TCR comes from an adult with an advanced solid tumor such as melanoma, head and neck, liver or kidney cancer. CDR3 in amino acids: CASSRTGGSGNTIYF. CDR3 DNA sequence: TGTGCCAGCAGCCGGACCGGCGGGTCTGGAAACACCATATATTTT. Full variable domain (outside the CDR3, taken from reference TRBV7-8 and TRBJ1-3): GAGVSQSPRYKVAKRGQDVALRCDPISGHVSLFWYQQALGQGPEFLTYFQNEAQLDKSGLPSDRFFAERPEGSVSTLKIQRTQQEDSAVYLCASSRTGGSGNTIYFGEGSWLTVV.